Listed below are T cell receptor beta chains from one sample, sequenced in a study of blood T cell repertoires in COVID-19. Generated by immunoSEQ multiplex PCR, the TCRdb table keeps only in-frame clones and is missing some. The sample records about 100,000 clones, approximately 81% being singletons. The sequenced material came from peripheral blood. The receptors stem from a human donor in a cohort sampled during active COVID-19. The CDR3 runs from the conserved cysteine through the conserved F or W. The order of the fields is D gene, V gene, clone size, J gene, CDR3 protein, CDR3 DNA. The D gene is left open where the match is weak. Expanded clones get a size class; other rows say once, few or many, or leave the size out.

NA	TRBV2	once	TRBJ2-2	CASSPAGSGVIVTGELFF	TGTGCCAGCAGCCCCGCCGGTTCGGGAGTTATAGTAACCGGGGAGCTGTTTTTT
NA	TRBV2	NA	TRBJ2-1	CASSEGQVSYNEQFF	TGTGCCAGCAGTGAAGGACAGGTCTCCTACAATGAGCAGTTCTTC
TRBD2	TRBV5-4	NA	TRBJ2-3	CASSLYLAGSSTDTQYF	TGTGCCAGCAGCTTGTACCTAGCGGGCTCTAGCACAGATACGCAGTATTTT
NA	TRBV7-2	NA	TRBJ2-1	CASSLVSSNEQFF	TGTGCCAGCAGCTTAGTGAGCTCCAATGAGCAGTTCTTC
TRBD1	TRBV5-6	few	TRBJ1-2	CASSSITGGNGYTF	TGTGCCAGCAGCTCCATTACAGGGGGGAACGGCTACACCTTC
NA	TRBV27	NA	TRBJ2-5	CASSPWGGKTQYF	TGTGCCAGCAGTCCCTGGGGAGGAAAGACCCAGTACTTC
NA	TRBV2	NA	TRBJ2-2	CASSQSGGGNFGELFF	TGTGCCAGCAGCCAATCGGGGGGCGGAAATTTCGGGGAGCTGTTTTTT
TRBD2	TRBV7-2	NA	TRBJ2-7	CASSLTSAPSGIFYEQYF	TGTGCCAGCAGCTTGACCAGCGCGCCGAGCGGGATTTTCTACGAGCAGTACTTC
TRBD1	TRBV5-1	NA	TRBJ1-1	CASSWSGQVNTEAFF	TGCGCCAGCAGCTGGTCGGGACAGGTAAACACTGAAGCTTTCTTT
TRBD2	TRBV9	NA	TRBJ2-1	CASSVVVGAGGEQFF	TGTGCCAGCAGCGTAGTGGTAGGAGCGGGGGGGGAGCAGTTCTTC
TRBD2	TRBV5-1	NA	TRBJ2-3	CASRGGSVGDTQYF	TGCGCCAGCAGAGGCGGGAGTGTGGGAGATACGCAGTATTTT
NA	TRBV15	NA	TRBJ1-4	CATTSWRSQNEKLFF	TGTGCCACCACCAGTTGGAGAAGTCAGAATGAAAAACTGTTTTTT
NA	TRBV11-2	NA	TRBJ1-6	CASSLAFKGSVYNSPLHF	TGTGCCAGCAGCTTAGCTTTCAAGGGTAGCGTCTATAATTCACCCCTCCACTTT
TRBD2	TRBV5-8	once	TRBJ2-1	CASRQTSGTWQFF	TGTGCCAGCAGACAGACTAGCGGGACATGGCAGTTCTTC
TRBD1	TRBV28	NA	TRBJ1-6	CASTFPTAGGYSPLHF	TGTGCCAGCACCTTCCCTACGGCAGGGGGCTATTCACCCCTCCACTTT
NA	TRBV9	NA	TRBJ2-3	CASSVGLTGIGTDTQYF	TGTGCCAGCAGCGTAGGGCTCACCGGGATCGGCACAGATACGCAGTATTTT
TRBD1	TRBV29-1	NA	TRBJ1-1	CSARGQGGNTEAFF	TGCAGCGCCCGCGGACAGGGGGGGAACACTGAAGCTTTCTTT
TRBD1	TRBV29-1	once	TRBJ1-1	CSGGQGTNTEAFF	TGCAGCGGGGGACAGGGCACGAACACTGAAGCTTTCTTT
TRBD1	TRBV24-1	NA	TRBJ1-5	CATSGADRGFNQPQHF	TGTGCCACCAGTGGAGCCGACAGGGGGTTCAATCAGCCCCAGCATTTT
TRBD1	TRBV20-1	once	TRBJ1-2	CSALTGEGYTF	TGCAGTGCTTTGACAGGGGAAGGCTACACCTTC
TRBD1	TRBV7-9	NA	TRBJ1-1	CASSVNGGRGTEAFF	TGTGCCAGCAGCGTGAATGGTGGCAGGGGGACTGAAGCTTTCTTT
TRBD2	TRBV5-4	NA	TRBJ2-7	CASSRGGTYEQYF	TGTGCCAGCAGCCGGGGGGGAACCTACGAGCAGTACTTC
TRBD2	TRBV6-2/TRBV6-3	NA	TRBJ2-1	CASSYSGASGVYNEQFF	TGTGCCAGCAGTTACTCGGGGGCTAGCGGGGTCTACAATGAGCAGTTCTTC
NA	TRBV9	once	TRBJ2-3	CASSVYGSSTDTQYF	TGTGCCAGCAGCGTATACGGGAGCAGCACAGATACGCAGTATTTT
TRBD2	TRBV5-4	NA	TRBJ2-1	CASRLDSGRAWEQFF	TGTGCCAGCAGACTCGATAGCGGGAGGGCCTGGGAGCAGTTCTTC
NA	TRBV4-1	NA	TRBJ2-2	CASSQDVRASTGELFF	TGCGCCAGCAGCCAAGACGTCAGGGCGAGCACCGGGGAGCTGTTTTTT
NA	TRBV13	many	TRBJ1-5	CASSPGNNQPQHF	TGTGCCAGCAGCCCAGGGAACAATCAGCCCCAGCATTTT
NA	TRBV5-4	NA	TRBJ1-3	CASSPGSSTGNTIYF	TGTGCCAGCAGCCCGGGTTCTAGTACTGGAAACACCATATATTTT
TRBD2	TRBV5-6	NA	TRBJ2-2	CASSFGLAGLTGELFF	TGTGCCAGCAGCTTCGGGCTAGCGGGACTCACCGGGGAGCTGTTTTTT
NA	TRBV5-6	NA	TRBJ1-5	CASSLDSSNQPQHF	TGTGCCAGCAGCTTGGACTCTAGCAATCAGCCCCAGCATTTT
NA	TRBV5-1	NA	TRBJ2-3	CASSFSGASTDTQYF	TGCGCCAGCAGCTTCTCAGGGGCGAGCACAGATACGCAGTATTTT
TRBD1	TRBV6-5	few	TRBJ2-7	CASTPTQGPPYEQYF	TGTGCCAGCACCCCAACACAGGGGCCGCCCTACGAGCAGTACTTC
TRBD2	TRBV19	NA	TRBJ2-4	CATVGGDGGNIQYF	TGTGCCACCGTCGGGGGGGATGGAGGAAACATTCAGTACTTC
TRBD2	TRBV25-1	NA	TRBJ2-3	CASSQTSGFPSTDTQYF	TGTGCCAGCAGTCAGACTAGCGGGTTCCCTAGCACAGATACGCAGTATTTT
TRBD1	TRBV7-9	NA	TRBJ1-1	CASSWGQLNTEAFF	TGTGCCAGCAGCTGGGGACAGTTGAACACTGAAGCTTTCTTT
NA	TRBV4-2	NA	TRBJ1-3	CASSQDRSGGTGNTIYF	TGTGCCAGCAGCCAAGATCGGTCGGGGGGAACTGGAAACACCATATATTTT
NA	TRBV4-3	NA	TRBJ2-2	CASSQSTSPQDTGELFF	TGCGCCAGCAGCCAATCCACTAGCCCACAGGACACCGGGGAGCTGTTTTTT
TRBD1	TRBV19	NA	TRBJ1-1	CASSMPRQGALQAFF	TGTGCCAGTAGTATGCCCCGACAGGGGGCATTACAAGCTTTCTTT
TRBD2	TRBV11-3	once	TRBJ2-5	CASSQGLAGGKETQYF	TGTGCCAGCAGCCAGGGGCTAGCGGGAGGGAAAGAGACCCAGTACTTC
NA	TRBV12-3/TRBV12-4	NA	TRBJ1-2	CASSFKQGGGYTF	TGTGCCAGCAGTTTTAAACAGGGTGGTGGCTACACCTTC
NA	TRBV6-5	NA	TRBJ1-1	CASSWGTLNTEAFF	TGTGCCAGCAGTTGGGGGACATTGAACACTGAAGCTTTCTTT
TRBD1	TRBV29-1	NA	TRBJ1-1	CSVRQGLITEAFF	TGCAGCGTTCGACAGGGGTTGATCACTGAAGCTTTCTTT
NA	TRBV12-3/TRBV12-4	NA	TRBJ1-1	CASDWTANTEAFF	TGTGCCAGTGACTGGACAGCGAACACTGAAGCTTTCTTT